This is a list of T cell receptor beta chains from one sample in a study of vaccination effects on CD4 cells after COVID-19. Antigen specificity for these receptors is unknown. Measured with immunoSEQ multiplex PCR; TCRdb has only the in-frame clones, and not every one. Here the sample spans about 76,000 clones, approximately 80% being singletons. The starting material was CD4+ T cells from PBMCs cultured without peptide, obtained before COVID-19 vaccination. The receptors come from a human donor who received a COVID-19 vaccine. CDR3s include the opening cysteine and the closing phenylalanine or tryptophan. A D gene is named only where the DNA matches it firmly. The size of a clone is reported for some rows only, either as once, few or many, or as a class for expanded clones.

v_gene	j_gene	abundance	d_gene	CDR3aa	CDR3nt
TRBV5-5	TRBJ2-2	NA	TRBD2	CASSLVQRGGLRELFF	TGTGCCAGCAGCTTGGTCCAGCGGGGGGGCCTAAGGGAGCTGTTTTTT
TRBV28	TRBJ1-6	NA	NA	CASSFRSSYNSPLHF	TGTGCCAGCAGTTTCCGGAGCTCCTATAATTCACCCCTCCACTTT
TRBV4-3	TRBJ1-2	NA	TRBD1	CASSQGDFRQGGGYTF	TGCGCCAGCAGCCAAGGCGATTTTCGACAGGGAGGTGGCTACACCTTC
TRBV12-3/TRBV12-4	TRBJ1-1	NA	TRBD1	CASSTRGIEAFF	TGTGCCAGCAGCACCAGGGGGATTGAAGCTTTCTTT
TRBV5-1	TRBJ1-5	few	TRBD1	CASSPGQGAFQPQHF	TGCGCCAGCAGCCCAGGACAGGGGGCCTTTCAGCCCCAGCATTTT
TRBV2	TRBJ2-3	NA	NA	CASSGTGGNTQYF	TGTGCCAGCAGTGGCACAGGAGGGAATACGCAGTATTTT
TRBV4-2	TRBJ2-2	NA	NA	CASSQDGVRELFF	TGTGCCAGCAGCCAAGATGGGGTGCGGGAGCTGTTTTTT
TRBV3-1/TRBV3-2	TRBJ1-3	NA	NA	CASSQDLLSGNTIYF	TGTGCCAGCAGCCAAGATTTATTATCTGGAAACACCATATATTTT
TRBV9	TRBJ2-3	NA	TRBD2	CASSRILAGGGAATDTQYF	TGTGCCAGCAGCAGAATACTAGCGGGGGGCGGGGCGGCCACAGATACGCAGTATTTT
TRBV6-5	TRBJ1-1	NA	NA	CASREGLNTEAFF	TGTGCCAGCAGAGAGGGTTTGAACACTGAAGCTTTCTTT
TRBV9	TRBJ2-3	NA	TRBD2	CASTQTSGHSDTQYF	TGTGCCAGCACCCAGACTAGCGGGCATTCCGATACGCAGTATTTT
TRBV2	TRBJ1-1	NA	NA	CASSTTPNTEAFF	TGTGCCAGCAGCACGACACCGAACACTGAAGCTTTCTTT
TRBV5-5	TRBJ2-2	NA	NA	CASSSQPGGELFF	TGTGCCAGCAGCTCACAACCGGGCGGGGAGCTGTTTTTT
TRBV6-5	TRBJ2-1	NA	NA	CASSPRVGLDNEQFF	TGTGCCAGCAGTCCGCGGGTTGGGTTGGATAATGAGCAGTTCTTC
TRBV7-7	TRBJ2-3	NA	NA	CASSLGHPSTDTQYF	TGTGCCAGCAGCTTAGGACATCCGAGCACAGATACGCAGTATTTT
TRBV9	TRBJ1-4	NA	NA	CASSVQEGNEKLFF	TGTGCCAGCAGCGTGCAGGAGGGAAACGAAAAACTGTTTTTT
TRBV9	TRBJ2-2	NA	NA	CASSVHIGHANTGELFF	TGTGCCAGCAGCGTACATATCGGACACGCGAACACCGGGGAGCTGTTTTTT
TRBV9	TRBJ2-3	NA	TRBD2	CASSASGPTDTQYF	TGTGCCAGCAGTGCTAGCGGACCCACAGATACGCAGTATTTT
TRBV4-2	TRBJ1-2	NA	NA	CASSQDGDIGYTF	TGTGCCAGCAGCCAAGATGGTGACATTGGCTACACCTTC
TRBV5-6	TRBJ2-2	NA	NA	CASLPGPNTGELFF	TGTGCCAGCCTCCCAGGTCCGAACACCGGGGAGCTGTTTTTT
TRBV5-1	TRBJ2-1	NA	NA	CASSLEAAPYNEQFF	TGCGCCAGCAGCTTGGAGGCGGCCCCGTACAATGAGCAGTTCTTC
TRBV29-1	TRBJ1-6	NA	NA	CSVGTSRNSPLHF	TGCAGCGTTGGTACGTCCCGTAATTCACCCCTCCACTTT
TRBV7-9	TRBJ1-1	once	NA	CASSQGGPGAFF	TGTGCCAGCAGCCAGGGCGGACCAGGAGCTTTCTTT
TRBV7-2	TRBJ2-5	NA	TRBD2	CASSSVGLAGGNGETQYF	TGTGCCAGCAGCTCCGTCGGATTAGCGGGGGGGAATGGGGAGACCCAGTACTTC
TRBV6-6	TRBJ1-5	NA	NA	CASSPRGQGLQNQPQHF	TGTGCCAGCAGTCCACGGGGGCAGGGGCTCCAAAATCAGCCCCAGCATTTT
TRBV5-6	TRBJ1-5	medium-sized	NA	CASSLRGTSNQPQHF	TGTGCCAGCAGCTTGCGAGGGACGAGCAATCAGCCCCAGCATTTT